Listed here are 32 T cell receptor beta chains from one sample, sequenced in a study of T-cell reconstitution after alpha-beta-depleted transplantation in children (TCRdb year 2016). Library generation was performed with PCR. Sequenced using an Illumina HiSeq 2500. TCR libraries were prepared with molecular barcoding, using unique molecular identifiers to normalize TCRbeta repertoire quantification. TCRdb reworked the public reads: Q25 trimming with fastp, MiXCR clone assembly, productive beta chains retained. Every CDR3 protein is listed once, alongside the most common genes and DNA of its rows. The sample table shows some 550,000 distinct CDR3 sequences, and 15% to 20% are seen once. The leading ten clones occupy 3.3% of the sample. Sequencing used PBMCs from the stem cell graft donor, obtained from the stem cell graft. The receptor set was obtained from a human donor who donated a stem cell graft to a child with acute lymphoblastic leukemia.

The sample holds a few counts of this clonotype. The chain carries TRBV20-1 and TRBJ2-1, with D possibly being TRBD2 (6 bases). The CDR3 runs 14 residues. Trimming took off 4 bases at V and 2 bases at J, with 12 bases between the two ends. CDR1 DFQATT and CDR2 SNEGSKA come from the germline V gene (reference sequence). Written as DNA, the CDR3 is TGCAGTGCTACCCTCGCGGGGACCTACAATGAGCAGTTCTTC. Translation: CSATLAGTYNEQFF.

The table lists this clonotype with a count of one. V gene TRBV14 combines with J gene TRBJ2-1; tentatively, D is TRBD1 (5 bases). The V gene's germline CDR1 is SGHDN and CDR2 FVKESK. This CDR3 comprises 13 residues. The germline V and J ends were trimmed by 0 bases and 15 bases, with 15 bases remaining between them. CDR3 nucleotide sequence: TGTGCCAGCAGCCAAGATAGGACACTCAGGGTGTTCTTC. This codes for CASSQDRTLRVFF. Using reference TRBV14 and TRBJ2-1 for the parts outside the CDR3, the full variable domain is EAGVTQFPSHSVIEKGQTVTLRCDPISGHDNLYWYRRVMGKEIKFLLHFVKESKQDESGMPNNRFLAERTGGTYSTLKVQPAELEDSGVYFCASSQDRTLRVFFGPGTRLTVL.

The chain carries TRBV20-1 and TRBJ2-7; TRBD2 agrees at 8 bases. The CDR3 contains 14 residues. Germline-derived CDR1 and CDR2 are DFQATT and SNEGSKA (reference sequence). Trimming removed 6 bases from V and 1 base from J; junction bases left unmatched: 8. CDR3 region: CSAISGDLSYEQYF. In nucleotides, the CDR3 is TGCAGTGCCATTAGCGGGGACTTATCCTACGAGCAGTACTTC.

The V and J genes are TRBV20-1 and TRBJ1-2, with 7 bases identical to TRBD1. Germline V gene data show CDR1 as DFQATT and CDR2 as SNEGSKA (reference sequence). V dropped 2 bases and J dropped 5; count of bases not matched to a gene: 8. The CDR3 covers 14 residues. This CDR3 is CSARPGTAIYGYTF. CDR3 bases: TGCAGTGCTAGACCCGGGACAGCGATATATGGCTACACCTTC.

This clonotype was detected many times. This chain uses TRBV5-1 with TRBJ1-2; no reliable D call. Germline values: CDR1 SGHRS, CDR2 YFSETQ. The ends were cut back, 4 bases at V and 4 bases at J, with 11 bases in the middle. CDR3 size: 13 residues. As DNA, the CDR3 is TGCGCCAGCAGCGCTCAGGTTTCCTATGGCTACACCTTC. Translated, it gives CASSAQVSYGYTF.

This CDR3 reads CSVELTGARSYEQYF. The CDR3 DNA is TGCAGCGTTGAATTGACGGGCGCGAGGTCCTACGAGCAGTACTTC. The chain is built from TRBV29-1 and TRBJ2-7; D not resolved. V dropped 2 bases and J dropped 1 base, with 15 bases sitting between them. This CDR3 has 15 residues. Looked up from germline, CDR1 is SQVTM and CDR2 is ANQGSEA.

This clonotype was detected only a few times. The rearrangement links TRBV7-3 to TRBJ2-5, with no clear D. Germline loops: CDR1 SGHTA, CDR2 FQGTGA. Trimming left V 5 bases short and J 0 bases short, with 7 bases between. The CDR3 is 13 amino acids. The CDR3: CASSPQNQETQYF. CDR3 sequence (DNA): TGTGCCAGCAGCCCCCAAAACCAAGAGACCCAGTACTTC.

This clonotype was picked up a small number of times. This chain links TRBV5-1 with TRBJ2-7; D call uncertain. The V gene's germline CDR1 is SGHRS and CDR2 YFSETQ. The CDR3 covers 12 residues. The V end lost 0 bases, the J end lost 7 bases, and 8 bases lay between the germline ends. The CDR3 loop reads CASSLGSGEQYF. CDR3 in DNA: TGCGCCAGCAGCTTGGGGTCCGGGGAGCAGTACTTC. Using reference TRBV5-1 and TRBJ2-7 for the parts outside the CDR3, the full variable domain is KAGVTQTPRYLIKTRGQQVTLSCSPISGHRSVSWYQQTPGQGLQFLFEYFSETQRNKGNFPGRFSGRQFSNSRSEMNVSTLELGDSALYLCASSLGSGEQYFGPGTRLTVT.

This clonotype has a handful of counts. This chain links TRBV12-3 or TRBV12-4 with TRBJ2-6; the D is unclear. This CDR3 has 13 residues. The ends were cut back, 6 bases at V and 1 base at J, with 4 bases in the middle. CDR3: CASRGSGANVLTF. The CDR3 DNA is TGTGCCAGCAGGGGGTCTGGGGCCAACGTCCTGACTTTC.

This clonotype came up a few times. The chain has TRBV9 and TRBJ2-5; 11 nucleotides line up with TRBD2. Germline CDR1 and CDR2: SGDLS and YYNGEE. The CDR3 is 16 residues long. V lost 0 bases, J lost 2 bases, and 3 bases stayed unmatched. The CDR3 region has the DNA TGTGCCAGCAGCGTAGGGATAGCGGGAGGGCAAGAGACCCAGTACTTC. It translates to CASSVGIAGGQETQYF.

This clonotype was detected only once. The rearrangement joins TRBV14 to TRBJ1-2; D gene unclear. Trimming shortened V by 1 base and J by 3 bases, and 6 bases separated the two germline ends. Germline CDR1 and CDR2: SGHDN and FVKESK. This CDR3 spans 13 amino acids. CDR3 DNA sequence: TGTGCCAGCAGCCAAGTAAACGACTATGGCTACACCTTC. Translation: CASSQVNDYGYTF.

The genes are TRBV20-1 and TRBJ2-3; TRBD1 agrees at 9 bases. V shed 0 bases and J 1 base; nucleotides not matched to a gene: 5. The CDR3 has 16 residues. Germline CDR1 is DFQATT and CDR2 is SNEGSKA (reference sequence). CDR3 sequence (DNA): TGCAGTGCTAGAGATCGACAGGGGGTGGGCACAGATACGCAGTATTTT. The encoded protein is CSARDRQGVGTDTQYF.

This clonotype was detected only a few times. This sequence joins TRBV9 and TRBJ1-4; 9 nucleotides agree with TRBD1. CDR3 size: 14 residues. The V gene's germline CDR1 is SGDLS and CDR2 YYNGEE. Trimming took 2 bases from V and 6 from J; bases not matched to a gene: 2. The CDR3 sequence: CASSVDRGDEKLFF. The DNA for the CDR3 is TGTGCCAGCAGCGTCGACAGGGGGGATGAAAAACTGTTTTTT.

The chain carries TRBV4-1 and TRBJ2-5; TRBD2 might be the D (5 bases). Trimming took off 1 base at V and 3 bases at J, with 12 bases between the two ends. The CDR3 runs 15 residues. The germline V gene has CDR1 MGHRA and CDR2 YSYEKL. The CDR3 loop reads CASSQVESGKETQYF. CDR3 sequence (DNA): TGCGCCAGCAGCCAAGTTGAGAGCGGTAAAGAGACCCAGTACTTC.

This clonotype has ten or more counts. This CDR3 is CASSLTSSNQPQHF. The CDR3 nucleotides read TGTGCCAGCAGCTTAACTAGTAGCAATCAGCCCCAGCATTTT. V gene TRBV7-8 combines with J gene TRBJ1-5; D is ambiguous. Per the germline V gene, CDR1 is SGHVS and CDR2 is FQNEAQ. V lost 2 bases and J lost 0, with 5 bases in between. The CDR3 consists of 14 residues.

This clonotype was observed a few times. CDR3 in DNA: TGTGCCAGCAGCTTCCAGTCGGGACACTTGAACACTGAAGCTTTCTTT. Protein product: CASSFQSGHLNTEAFF. The rearrangement joins TRBV7-9 to TRBJ1-1; tentatively, D is TRBD1 (6 bases). Germline CDR1 SEHNR, CDR2 FQNEAQ (reference sequence). V lost 3 bases to trimming and J lost 0 bases, with 14 bases between them. The CDR3 runs to 16 residues.

This clonotype was seen more than once but under ten times. The rearrangement links TRBV27 to TRBJ1-5; no reliable D call. The CDR3 covers 13 residues. The germline V gene encodes CDR1 MNHEY and CDR2 SMNVEV (reference sequence). V dropped 3 bases and J dropped 7 bases, with 10 bases sitting between them. CDR3 sequence reads: CASSFTPAQPQHF. CDR3 coding DNA: TGTGCCAGCAGTTTTACCCCGGCCCAGCCCCAGCATTTT.

This clonotype was counted only a few times. The genes are TRBV27 and TRBJ2-2; 8 positions agree with TRBD2. CDR1 and CDR2 from the germline V gene are MNHEY and SMNVEV (reference sequence). With 7 bases clipped from V and 2 bases from J, the junction kept 9 bases outside the gene matches. CDR3 length: 16 amino acids. The CDR3 nucleotides read TGTGCCAGCATGGTCCTTAGCGGGGTAAACACCGGGGAGCTGTTTTTT. Amino acids: CASMVLSGVNTGELFF.

The chain recombines TRBV20-1 with TRBJ2-7, with TRBD2 as a possible D gene (5 bases). V lost 0 bases to trimming and J lost 4 bases, with 13 bases between them. Germline V gene lookup returns CDR1 DFQATT and CDR2 SNEGSKA (reference sequence). This CDR3 is built from 14 residues. CDR3 in amino acids: CSARDTGIRYEQYF. CDR3 nucleotide sequence: TGCAGTGCTAGAGATACCGGGATCAGGTACGAGCAGTACTTC.

The chain uses TRBV5-6 and TRBJ1-6; 8 bases agree with TRBD1. The V segment lost 0 bases and the J segment 5 bases; nucleotides outside the gene matches: 1. This CDR3 spans 15 amino acids. Germline CDR1 is SGHDT and CDR2 is YYEEEE. CDR3 bases: TGTGCCAGCAGCTTGGCGGACAGGGATAATTCACCCCTCCACTTT. It yields the protein CASSLADRDNSPLHF.

The chain employs TRBV7-9 and TRBJ1-6; the match to TRBD1 covers 10 bases. From germline, CDR1 is SEHNR and CDR2 FQNEAQ (reference sequence). The CDR3 extends over 15 amino acids. J lost 9 bases, V lost 3 bases, and 5 bases had no gene match. Here the CDR3 reads CASSLGQGLGSPLHF. The CDR3 bases are TGTGCCAGCAGCTTGGGACAGGGGCTAGGTTCACCCCTCCACTTT.

The V call is TRBV5-1, the J call TRBJ2-7, with 9 bases that match TRBD1. The CDR3 has 13 residues. Trimming took 3 bases from V and 6 from J; bases not matched to a gene: 4. The germline CDR1 and CDR2 sequences are SGHRS and YFSETQ. As DNA, the CDR3 is TGCGCCAGCAGCTACACAGGGGGCGGCGAGCAGTACTTC. Protein: CASSYTGGGEQYF.

V is TRBV11-3 and J is TRBJ2-2, with D possibly being TRBD2 (7 bases). V lost 5 bases and J 4 bases, leaving 20 bases between the germline ends. The CDR3 totals 17 residues. The germline V gene has CDR1 SGHNT and CDR2 YENEEA. The CDR3 nucleotides read TGTGCCAGCAGCCCCGGAGGGGGGCGGGAGACCACCGGGGAGCTGTTTTTT. Encoded protein: CASSPGGGRETTGELFF.

The chain recombines TRBV25-1 with TRBJ2-2; D possibly corresponds to TRBD1 (5 bases). The CDR3 has 15 amino acids. Trimming removed 1 base at V and 8 bases at J, with 14 bases between. Germline CDR1 MGHDK, CDR2 SYGVNS. The CDR3 loop reads CASSEWEGAPGELFF. CDR3 sequence (DNA): TGTGCCAGCAGTGAATGGGAAGGGGCCCCGGGGGAGCTGTTTTTT. The full variable domain, with the rest looked up from reference TRBV25-1 and TRBJ2-2, is EADIYQTPRYLVIGTGKKITLECSQTMGHDKMYWYQQDPGMELHLIHYSYGVNSTEKGDLSSESTVSRIRTEHFPLTLESARPSHTSQYLCASSEWEGAPGELFFGEGSRLTVL.

V usage is TRBV7-6 and J usage is TRBJ1-4; unclear D gene. The V gene lost 5 bases and the J gene lost 0 bases, with 7 bases spanning the gap. The CDR3 covers 14 residues. Germline CDR1 and CDR2: SGHVS and FNYEAQ. Here the CDR3 reads CASSPRTTNEKLFF. DNA of the CDR3: TGTGCCAGCAGCCCGAGAACAACTAATGAAAAACTGTTTTTT.

This clonotype was observed a handful of times. The chain is built from TRBV28 and TRBJ2-1, with D possibly being TRBD2 (6 bases). The CDR3 has 19 residues. From germline, CDR1 is MDHEN and CDR2 SYDVKM. The germline V and J ends were trimmed by 4 bases and 0 bases, with 22 bases remaining between them. For the CDR3, the DNA is TGTGCCAGCAGTTCCGGCCCGGGGGTGTGGCGAGGCTCCTACAATGAGCAGTTCTTC. Its protein product is CASSSGPGVWRGSYNEQFF.

The chain uses TRBV18 and TRBJ1-2, with D perhaps matching TRBD1 (6 bases). CDR1 and CDR2 from the germline V gene are KGHSH and LQKENI. The V end was cut by 4 bases, the J end by 1 base, with 13 bases between. The CDR3 contains 15 residues. Here the CDR3 reads CASSLQTGFNYGYTF. The CDR3, as DNA: TGTGCCAGCTCACTACAGACAGGTTTTAACTATGGCTACACCTTC.

This clonotype was observed a few times. V gene TRBV10-3 combines with J gene TRBJ2-1; maybe TRBD2 (6 bases). The length of the CDR3 is 15 residues. Germline lookup yields CDR1 ENHRY and CDR2 SYGVKD. The ends were cut back, 3 bases at V and 1 base at J, with 10 bases in the middle. CDR3: CAISEPGLSYNEQFF. CDR3 nucleotides: TGTGCCATCAGTGAACCGGGACTTTCCTACAATGAGCAGTTCTTC.

This clonotype was observed a few times. V is TRBV7-7 and J is TRBJ2-1, with D perhaps TRBD1 (6 bases). Per the germline V gene, CDR1 is SSHAT and CDR2 is FNYEAQ (reference sequence). CDR3 size: 13 residues. Trimming stripped 0 bases from V and 10 bases from J, with 10 bases between. The CDR3 region has the DNA TGTGCCAGCAGCTTAGCGGCGCAGGGGGAGCAGTTCTTC. This encodes CASSLAAQGEQFF. Drawing the rest from reference TRBV7-7 and TRBJ2-1, the complete variable domain is GAGVSQSPRYKVTKRGQDVTLRCDPISSHATLYWYQQALGQGPEFLTYFNYEAQPDKSGLPSDRFSAERPEGSISTLTIQRTEQRDSAMYRCASSLAAQGEQFFGPGTRLTVL.

The J gene is TRBJ2-1, the V gene TRBV14, with 7 bases matching TRBD1. Germline V gene data show CDR1 as SGHDN and CDR2 as FVKESK. The CDR3 loop spans 15 amino acids. J gave up 7 bases and V 5 bases, and 11 bases lay outside the gene matches. The CDR3: CASSYRGNRGNEQFF. The CDR3 nucleotides read TGTGCCAGCAGCTACAGGGGTAATAGGGGGAATGAGCAGTTCTTC.

The chain uses TRBV7-8 and TRBJ2-1, with TRBD2 identical over 10 bases. This CDR3 is 18 amino acids long. Germline V gene lookup returns CDR1 SGHVS and CDR2 FQNEAQ. The trim removed 1 base at V and 0 bases at J, leaving 6 bases unmatched. The CDR3 spells CASSLGTSGWSSYNEQFF. The CDR3 coding sequence is TGTGCCAGCAGCTTAGGGACTAGCGGTTGGAGCTCCTACAATGAGCAGTTCTTC.

This clonotype was seen a handful of times. The rearrangement joins TRBV7-9 to TRBJ2-1; D call uncertain. The germline V and J ends were trimmed by 7 bases and 1 base, with 11 bases remaining between them. The CDR3 loop spans 14 amino acids. Germline CDR1 SEHNR, CDR2 FQNEAQ (reference sequence). The CDR3 bases are TGTGCCAGCACAGTCCCTCAGTCCTACAATGAGCAGTTCTTC. Its protein product is CASTVPQSYNEQFF.